This TCR beta chain was profiled in a study of T cell responses to AZD1222 COVID-19 vaccine. The study's findings and limits: Following two doses of AZD1222, Spike-specific TCR breadth and depth rose. The sample set comprised mostly white British donors with more females, and clonal diversity was possibly underestimated. Spike-spanning, vaccine-associated CD4 TCRs were dominant at 160-218 and 743-854.

The method was immunoSEQ multiplex PCR; TCRdb's version includes in-frame clones alone and lacks a portion of them. This sample has around 140,000 clones, with roughly 90% found just once. Second-dose groups at about 4 or about 12 weeks were pooled. Of note for this clone: Its specificity is unknown.

Between the trimmed V and J ends, which lost 0 bases and 2 bases, there was a span of 18 bases. This CDR3 is 18 amino acids long. CDR1 SGHNT and CDR2 YYREEE come from the germline V gene (reference sequence). The rearrangement joins TRBV5-4 to TRBJ2-1; D may be TRBD2 (5 bases). Material: peripheral blood, obtained 28 days after the second AZD1222 dose. This receptor was taken from an adult who received the AZD1222 COVID-19 vaccine. The CDR3 spells CASSLGVVQSGAYNEQFF. The CDR3 DNA sequence: TGTGCCAGCAGCTTGGGGGTTGTTCAGAGCGGCGCCTACAATGAGCAGTTCTTC.